This is a list of T cell receptor beta chains from one sample in a study of T-cell reconstitution after alpha-beta-depleted transplantation in children. TCRdb itself ran the PCR reads through MiXCR, one entry per CDR3 protein. The sample contains hundreds of thousands of distinct CDR3 sequences, approximately 17% of which appear only once. Sequencing was performed on PBMCs from the stem cell graft donor, taken from the stem cell graft. These receptors all stem from a human donor who donated a stem cell graft to a child with acute myeloid leukemia. Each CDR3 is given with its conserved first and last residue. D genes are given only for firm matches. Where a row states a size, it is once, few, many or the class of an expanded clone; other rows omit it.

clone size,D gene,J gene,V gene,CDR3 protein,CDR3 DNA
NA,NA,TRBJ2-7,TRBV5-1,CASSLVVGRTYEQYF,TGCGCCAGCAGCTTGGTTGTTGGCAGAACCTACGAGCAGTACTTC
few,TRBD1,TRBJ2-4,TRBV6-5,CASSFGQDKNIQYF,TGTGCCAGCAGTTTTGGACAGGACAAAAACATTCAGTACTTC
NA,NA,TRBJ1-6,TRBV3-1,CATRDNGSPLHF,TGTGCCACCCGGGATAATGGGTCACCCCTCCACTTT
NA,TRBD1,TRBJ1-2,TRBV20-1,CSATGTEDYGYTF,TGCAGTGCCACCGGGACAGAAGACTATGGCTACACCTTC
NA,TRBD2,TRBJ2-5,TRBV4-1,CASSQQAGPLETQYF,TGCGCCAGCAGCCAACAAGCGGGGCCTTTAGAGACCCAGTACTTC
few,NA,TRBJ1-5,TRBV30,CACLVGPGNQPQHF,TGTGCCTGCCTGGTGGGGCCGGGGAATCAGCCCCAGCATTTT
NA,NA,TRBJ1-5,TRBV7-8,CASSQSGGRQPQHF,TGTGCCAGCAGCCAAAGTGGGGGACGGCAGCCCCAGCATTTT
NA,NA,TRBJ1-6,TRBV7-9,CASSLVGYGGSPLHF,TGTGCCAGCAGCTTAGTTGGGTATGGGGGCTCACCCCTCCACTTT
many,NA,TRBJ1-1,TRBV27,CASSSLTANTEAFF,TGTGCCAGCAGTTCCTTGACAGCGAACACTGAAGCTTTCTTT
many,TRBD2,TRBJ2-1,TRBV5-1,CASSNVDRTSLNEQFF,TGCGCCAGCAGTAATGTAGACCGGACTAGCCTCAATGAGCAGTTCTTC
few,TRBD1,TRBJ2-5,TRBV29-1,CSAGTGTETQYF,TGCAGCGCCGGGACAGGGACGGAGACCCAGTACTTC
once,TRBD2,TRBJ2-1,TRBV5-1,CASSTAGGLGNEQFF,TGCGCCAGCAGCACCGCGGGGGGGCTGGGCAATGAGCAGTTCTTC
few,NA,TRBJ1-2,TRBV30,CACRGRLANYGYTF,TGTGCCTGTCGGGGACGGCTCGCTAACTATGGCTACACCTTC
many,NA,TRBJ2-5,TRBV7-2,CASSLVTGETQYF,TGTGCCAGCAGCTTAGTCACAGGGGAGACCCAGTACTTC
many,NA,TRBJ2-1,TRBV20-1,CSAYRDFYNEQFF,TGCAGTGCTTACAGGGATTTCTACAATGAGCAGTTCTTC
few,TRBD1,TRBJ2-1,TRBV24-1,CATEGQGNEQFF,TGTGCCACCGAAGGACAGGGCAATGAGCAGTTCTTC
NA,TRBD1,TRBJ2-2,TRBV7-2,CASSLEGDRVNGELFF,TGTGCCAGCAGCTTAGAAGGGGACAGGGTCAACGGGGAGCTGTTTTTT
NA,TRBD2,TRBJ2-7,TRBV7-6,CASGLAGGSLDEQYF,TGTGCCAGCGGCTTAGCCGGCGGGAGCCTGGACGAGCAGTACTTC
few,NA,TRBJ1-1,TRBV15,CATSRDDTGLREF,TGTGCCACCAGCAGAGATGACACAGGCCTCAGGGAATTT
many,NA,TRBJ2-5,TRBV20-1,CSARAWGETQYF,TGCAGTGCTAGAGCGTGGGGGGAGACCCAGTACTTC